The rows below give T cell receptor beta chains drawn from one sample of a study of blood T cell repertoires in COVID-19. Generated by immunoSEQ multiplex PCR, the TCRdb table keeps only in-frame clones and is missing some. In the table there are around 200,000 clones, roughly 87% of which are singletons. What was sequenced was PBMCs or T cells enriched from blood (not recorded which). The receptors here all came from a man aged 18 to 29 with acute COVID-19. Each CDR3 is given with its conserved first and last residue. A D gene is named only where the DNA matches it firmly. Clone size is given for some rows only: seen once, a few or many times, or a class if the clone is expanded.

d_gene	len	v_gene	abundance	j_gene	CDR3nt	CDR3aa
TRBD2	15	TRBV19	-	TRBJ2-7	TGTGCCAGTAGTTCTGCGGGAGAACCGTCCTACGAGCAGTACTTC	CASSSAGEPSYEQYF
-	12	TRBV6-5	-	TRBJ1-2	TGTGCCAGCAGTCGTCAGCGGGGAGGCTACACCTTC	CASSRQRGGYTF
TRBD1	16	TRBV7-9	-	TRBJ1-4	TGTGCCAGCAGCTCCACGGAAGCCGGGACAGATGAAAAACTGTTTTTT	CASSSTEAGTDEKLFF
TRBD2	14	TRBV9	-	TRBJ2-7	TGTGCCAGCAGCCCCCGACTAGCGGGAGTTGAGCAGTACTTC	CASSPRLAGVEQYF
-	13	TRBV5-1	-	TRBJ2-7	TGCGCCAGCAGCTTGGATAGTTCGGGTGAGCAGTACTTC	CASSLDSSGEQYF
-	12	TRBV30	-	TRBJ1-1	TGTGCCTGGAGTGTAGGAGTCCCTGAAGCTTTCTTT	CAWSVGVPEAFF
TRBD2	15	TRBV6-5	-	TRBJ2-7	TGTGCCAGCAGGGACGCGGGGGGACTCTCCTACGAGCAGTACTTC	CASRDAGGLSYEQYF
-	15	TRBV28	-	TRBJ2-2	TGTGCCAGCAGTTCGAACAGCGGGCACACCGGGGAGCTGTTTTTT	CASSSNSGHTGELFF
TRBD1	15	TRBV25-1	-	TRBJ2-3	TGTGCCAGCAGTGACGGGACAGGGGAAGCGGATACGCAGTATTTT	CASSDGTGEADTQYF
TRBD1	16	TRBV7-8	-	TRBJ1-5	TGTGCCACCGACAGGGCCGGCCTACGGAGCAATCAGCCCCAGCATTTT	CATDRAGLRSNQPQHF
-	17	TRBV2	-	TRBJ1-1	TGTGCCAGCAGTGGTCTTAGTATTCGGGGAGAGAACACTGAAGCTTTCTTT	CASSGLSIRGENTEAFF
TRBD1	13	TRBV29-1	few	TRBJ1-1	TGCAGCGTCCGCCGGGACAGAGCATCGAGAGCTTTCTTT	CSVRRDRASRAFF
-	11	TRBV19	-	TRBJ1-1	TGTGCCAGTAGTACAGGGCTTGAAGCTTTCTTT	CASSTGLEAFF
-	13	TRBV6-5	once	TRBJ1-5	TGTGCCACCAGGGGAGGGGGCAATCAGCCCCAGCATTTT	CATRGGGNQPQHF
-	16	TRBV7-9	-	TRBJ2-1	TGTGCCAGCAGGTCTAGGACAAGCGACTCCTACAATGAGCAGTTCTTC	CASRSRTSDSYNEQFF
-	13	TRBV7-2	-	TRBJ2-1	TGTGCCAGCAGCTCCACAAACTACAATGAGCAGTTCTTC	CASSSTNYNEQFF
TRBD1	15	TRBV27	-	TRBJ2-6	TGTGCCAGCAGGGACAGGCTCTCTGGGGCCAACGTCCTGACTTTC	CASRDRLSGANVLTF
-	12	TRBV2	-	TRBJ1-2	TGTGCCAGCAGCGCCGACAGCTATGGCTACACCTTC	CASSADSYGYTF